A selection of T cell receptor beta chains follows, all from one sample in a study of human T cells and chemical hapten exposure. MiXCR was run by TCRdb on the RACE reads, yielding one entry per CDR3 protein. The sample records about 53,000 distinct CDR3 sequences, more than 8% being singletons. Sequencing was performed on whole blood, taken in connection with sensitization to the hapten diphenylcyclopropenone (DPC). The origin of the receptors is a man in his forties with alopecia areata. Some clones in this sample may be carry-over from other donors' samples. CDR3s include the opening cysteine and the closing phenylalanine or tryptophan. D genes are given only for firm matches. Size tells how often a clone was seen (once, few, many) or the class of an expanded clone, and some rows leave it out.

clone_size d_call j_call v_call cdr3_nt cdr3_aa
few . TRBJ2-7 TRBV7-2 TGTGCCAGCAGCTTACACGGAACCTACGAGCAGTACTTC CASSLHGTYEQYF
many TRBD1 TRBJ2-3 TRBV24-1 TGTGCCACCAGTGATAGGATGACCGGGACAGGGAGCACAGATACGCAGTATTTT CATSDRMTGTGSTDTQYF
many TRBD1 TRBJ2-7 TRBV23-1 TGCGCCAGCATGAGGGACAGGGTACAGGAGCAGTACTTC CASMRDRVQEQYF
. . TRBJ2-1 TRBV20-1 TGCAGTGCTGGCCGGGACTCCTACAATGAGCAGTTCTTC CSAGRDSYNEQFF
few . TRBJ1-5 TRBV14 TGTGCCAGCAGCCCGAGGGGAGCCAGCCAGCCCCAGCATTTT CASSPRGASQPQHF
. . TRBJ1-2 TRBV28 TGTGCCAGCAGTTTACTGAACGGCCTTGGCTACACCTTC CASSLLNGLGYTF
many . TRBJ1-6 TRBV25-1 TGTGCCAGCAGTGAAGGGGGGAATAATTCACCCCTCCACTTT CASSEGGNNSPLHF
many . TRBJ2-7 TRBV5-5 TGTGCCAGCACCGATCCGCACTACGAGCAGTACTTC CASTDPHYEQYF
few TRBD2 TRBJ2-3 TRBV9 TGTGCCAGCAGCGTAACTAGCGGGAGGTCAGATACGCAGTATTTT CASSVTSGRSDTQYF
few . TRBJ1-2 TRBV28 TGTGCCAGCAGTTTATCAGGGAATACTGGCTACACCTTC CASSLSGNTGYTF
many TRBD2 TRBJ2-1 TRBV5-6 TGTGCCAGCAGCTTGCTCGTTAGCGGGAGCTCCTACAATGAGCAGTTCTTC CASSLLVSGSSYNEQFF
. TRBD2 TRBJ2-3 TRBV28 TGTGCCAGCAGTTCACCGGGACTAGTCACAGATACGCAGTATTTT CASSSPGLVTDTQYF
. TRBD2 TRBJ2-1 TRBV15 TGTGCCACCAGGGGGGCGGGAGGAAATGAGCAGTTCTTC CATRGAGGNEQFF
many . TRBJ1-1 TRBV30 TGTGCTGGACGGGGGGACACTGAAGCTTTCTTT CAGRGDTEAFF
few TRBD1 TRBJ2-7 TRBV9 TGTGCCAGCAGCGTAGGACTCGGACAGGGGGAGAGCGAGCAGTACTTC CASSVGLGQGESEQYF
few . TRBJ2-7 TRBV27 TGTGCCAGGCCGGGGAACGGGGCCCCCTGGGAGCAGTACTTC CARPGNGAPWEQYF
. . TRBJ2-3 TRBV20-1 TGCAGTGCCACGGGACGGACGTCTAGCACAGATACGCAGTATTTT CSATGRTSSTDTQYF
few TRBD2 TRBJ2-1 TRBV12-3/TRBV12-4 TGTGCCAGCAGTCCTAGACTAGCGGAGAACAATGAGCAGTTCTTC CASSPRLAENNEQFF
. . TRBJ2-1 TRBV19 TGTGCCAGTAGTATTCTGGGGGTCTCCTACAATGAGCAGTTCTTC CASSILGVSYNEQFF
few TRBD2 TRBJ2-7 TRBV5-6 TGTGCCAGCAGCCTAGGGACTAGCGGTTTCTACGAGCAGTACTTC CASSLGTSGFYEQYF
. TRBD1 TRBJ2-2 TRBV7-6 TGTGCCAGCAGTTTCGGGACAGGGAACACCGGGGAGCTGTTTTTT CASSFGTGNTGELFF
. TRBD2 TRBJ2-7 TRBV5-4 TGTGCCAGCAGCTTGGGGGTAGCGGGAGTCAGCGAGCAGTACTTC CASSLGVAGVSEQYF
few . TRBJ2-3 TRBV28 TGTGCCACGACTCTCAGGGGAAGTGAGACAGATACGCAGTATTTT CATTLRGSETDTQYF
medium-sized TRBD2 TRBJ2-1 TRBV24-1 TGTGCCACCAGTGATTTGCAGGCGGGAGGGACTGAGCAGTTCTTC CATSDLQAGGTEQFF
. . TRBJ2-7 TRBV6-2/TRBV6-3 TGTGCCAGCAGTTACTACGGACAGTCGAACTCCTACGAGCAGTACTTC CASSYYGQSNSYEQYF
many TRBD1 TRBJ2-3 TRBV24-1 TGTGCCACCATCCGGGACAGGGTCACAGATACGCAGTATTTT CATIRDRVTDTQYF
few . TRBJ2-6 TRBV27 TGTGCCAGCAGTTTACAAGGGTCTGGGGCCAACGTCCTGACTTTC CASSLQGSGANVLTF
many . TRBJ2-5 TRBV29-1 TGCAGCGTTAACCCGGGAGCCTCGGCGGAGACCCAGTACTTC CSVNPGASAETQYF
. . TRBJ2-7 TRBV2 TGTGCCAGCAGTGAAGTCTGGAACGAGCAGTACTTC CASSEVWNEQYF
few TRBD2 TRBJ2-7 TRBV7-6 TGTGCCAGCAGCCCCCGGGGAATAGCGGGTGCCAACGAGCAGTACTTC CASSPRGIAGANEQYF
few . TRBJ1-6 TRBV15 TGTGCCACCAGCAGAGATCAGGGGATAACACCCCTCCACTTT CATSRDQGITPLHF
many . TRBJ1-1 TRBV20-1 TGCAGTGCTTTTTTTCACCCTCTAAGGGCTACTGAAGCTTTCTTT CSAFFHPLRATEAFF
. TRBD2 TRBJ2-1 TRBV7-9 TGTGCCAGCAGCTTCACAAGCGGGAGGAGGGTCAATGAGCAGTTCTTC CASSFTSGRRVNEQFF
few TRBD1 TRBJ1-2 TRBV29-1 TGCAGCGTTGAACAGGGGGCCAGCGCCTATGGCTACACCTTC CSVEQGASAYGYTF
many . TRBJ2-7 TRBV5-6 TGTGCCAGCAGCTTCGGTGCCTACGAGCAGTACTTC CASSFGAYEQYF
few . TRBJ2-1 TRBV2 TGTGCCAGCACCAGAGGGTTAGCGGACAATGAGCAGTTCTTC CASTRGLADNEQFF
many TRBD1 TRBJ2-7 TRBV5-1 TGCGCCACTAGAGTGGGGGACAGGGCCTACGAGCAGTACTTC CATRVGDRAYEQYF
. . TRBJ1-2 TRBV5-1 TGCGCCAGCAGCTTGGGAGGAGACCTCTATGGCTACACCTTC CASSLGGDLYGYTF
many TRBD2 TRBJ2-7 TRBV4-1 TGCGCCAGCAGCCAAGTGCCTAGCGGGCGATACGAGCAGTACTTC CASSQVPSGRYEQYF
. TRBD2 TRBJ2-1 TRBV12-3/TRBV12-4 TGTGCCAGCAGCCGGTACAGGACTAGCGGGCTGGAGTCGGATGAGCAGTTCTTC CASSRYRTSGLESDEQFF
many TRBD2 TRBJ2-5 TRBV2 TGTGCCAGCAGTGAAGAAACCGGGAGGACAGAGACCCAGTACTTC CASSEETGRTETQYF
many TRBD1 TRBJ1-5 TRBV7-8 TGTGCCAGCAGCTTTTCGGGACAGAACAATCAGCCCCAGCATTTT CASSFSGQNNQPQHF